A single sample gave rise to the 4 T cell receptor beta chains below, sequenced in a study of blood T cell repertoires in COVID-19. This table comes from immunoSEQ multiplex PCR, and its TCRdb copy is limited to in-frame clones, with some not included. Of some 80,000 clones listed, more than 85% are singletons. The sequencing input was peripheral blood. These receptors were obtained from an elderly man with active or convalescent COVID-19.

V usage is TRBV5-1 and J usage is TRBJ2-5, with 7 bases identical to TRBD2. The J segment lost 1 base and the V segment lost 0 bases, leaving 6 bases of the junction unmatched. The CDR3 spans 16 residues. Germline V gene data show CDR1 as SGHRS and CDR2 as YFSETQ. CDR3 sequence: CASSLGLAISQETQYF. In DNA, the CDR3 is TGCGCCAGCAGCTTGGGACTAGCTATATCCCAAGAGACCCAGTACTTC. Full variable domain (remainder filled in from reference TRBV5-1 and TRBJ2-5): KAGVTQTPRYLIKTRGQQVTLSCSPISGHRSVSWYQQTPGQGLQFLFEYFSETQRNKGNFPGRFSGRQFSNSRSEMNVSTLELGDSALYLCASSLGLAISQETQYFGPGTRLLVL.

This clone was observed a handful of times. The CDR3 is CASSEGFGPSDEQFF. Here the CDR3 DNA reads TGTGCCAGCAGTGAAGGGTTTGGGCCCTCCGATGAGCAGTTCTTC. The V and J genes are TRBV6-1 and TRBJ2-1; no clear D. CDR3 length equals 15 residues. Trimming took off 1 base at V and 8 bases at J, with 15 bases between the two ends. Germline assignment: CDR1 MNHNS and CDR2 SASEGT.

The CDR3 nucleotides read TGTGCCAGCAGCTTGGTTCGGGTGTCTAACTATGGCTACACCTTC. The encoded protein is CASSLVRVSNYGYTF. This rearrangement joins TRBV5-6 to TRBJ1-2; no reliable D call. Germline loops: CDR1 SGHDT, CDR2 YYEEEE. CDR3 length: 15 residues. V lost 0 bases, J lost 0 bases, and 9 bases lay in between.

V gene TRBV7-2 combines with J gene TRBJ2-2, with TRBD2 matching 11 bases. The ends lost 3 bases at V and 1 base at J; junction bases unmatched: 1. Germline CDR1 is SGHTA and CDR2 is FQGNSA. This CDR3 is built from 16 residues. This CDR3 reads CASSFGTSGNTGELFF. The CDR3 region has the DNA TGTGCCAGCAGCTTCGGGACTAGCGGGAACACCGGGGAGCTGTTTTTT.